This T cell receptor (beta chain) was sequenced in a study of cytomegalovirus exposure and HLA in healthy donors. This table comes from immunoSEQ multiplex PCR, and its TCRdb copy is limited to in-frame clones, with some not included. The sample lists 200,000 to 250,000 clones, 80% to 90% occurring once. This CDR3 is 16 amino acids long. The trim removed 4 bases at V and 5 bases at J, leaving 13 bases unmatched. Germline V lookup: CDR1 SGHTA, CDR2 FQGNSA. Separation from the roughly 690-subject first cohort characterized the approximately 120-subject validation cohort, to which the donors belonged. This clone occurred once. Its antigen remains unidentified. Study-level results: Three CMV-associated chains proved CMV antigen-specific in vitro. Most TCR sequences proved rare, with some public TCRs found in many donors. Investigators reported 164 TCR beta chains as tied to cytomegalovirus.

J is TRBJ2-5 and V is TRBV7-2, with 7 bases matching TRBD2. The sample was PBMCs. The sequence was collected from a woman aged 18-29 years in good health and CMV-seronegative. DNA for the CDR3: TGTGCCAGCAGCTCCCTCAGACTAGCTAGGCACGAGACCCAGTACTTC. Its translation is CASSSLRLARHETQYF.